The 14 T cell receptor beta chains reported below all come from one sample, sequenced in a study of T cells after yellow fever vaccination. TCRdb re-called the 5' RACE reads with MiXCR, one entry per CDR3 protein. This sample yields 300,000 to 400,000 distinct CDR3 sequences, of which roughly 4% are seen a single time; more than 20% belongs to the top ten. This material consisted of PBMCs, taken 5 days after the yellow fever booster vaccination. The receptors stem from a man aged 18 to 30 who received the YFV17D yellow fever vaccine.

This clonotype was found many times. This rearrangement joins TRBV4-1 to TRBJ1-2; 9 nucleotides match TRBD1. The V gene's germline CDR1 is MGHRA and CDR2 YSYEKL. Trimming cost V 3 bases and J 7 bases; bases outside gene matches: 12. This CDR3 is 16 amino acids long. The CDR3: CASSHYLRDRESGYTF. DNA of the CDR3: TGCGCCAGCAGCCATTACCTCCGGGACAGGGAAAGTGGCTACACCTTC.

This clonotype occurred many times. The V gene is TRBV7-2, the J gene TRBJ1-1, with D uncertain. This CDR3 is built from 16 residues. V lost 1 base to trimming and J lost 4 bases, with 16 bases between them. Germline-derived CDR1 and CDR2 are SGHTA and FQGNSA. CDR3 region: CASSLEGLGVRTEAFF. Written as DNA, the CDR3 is TGTGCCAGCAGCTTAGAGGGCTTAGGCGTCCGCACTGAAGCTTTCTTT.

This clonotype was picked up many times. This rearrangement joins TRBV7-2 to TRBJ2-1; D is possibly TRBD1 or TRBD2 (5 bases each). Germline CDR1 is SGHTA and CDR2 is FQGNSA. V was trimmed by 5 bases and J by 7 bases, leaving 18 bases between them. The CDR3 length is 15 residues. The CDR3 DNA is TGTGCCAGCAGCCGGGGACGGGGTCTTCGTAATGAGCAGTTCTTC. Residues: CASSRGRGLRNEQFF.

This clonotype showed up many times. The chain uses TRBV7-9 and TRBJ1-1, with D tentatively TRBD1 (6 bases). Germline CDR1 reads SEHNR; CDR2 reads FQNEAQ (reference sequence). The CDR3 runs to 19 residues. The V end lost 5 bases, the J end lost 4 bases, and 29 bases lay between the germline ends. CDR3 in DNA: TGTGCCAGCAGCGACCCGCCCCCTGGGGGGCCGCGCAGGGTCACTGAAGCTTTCTTT. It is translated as CASSDPPPGGPRRVTEAFF.

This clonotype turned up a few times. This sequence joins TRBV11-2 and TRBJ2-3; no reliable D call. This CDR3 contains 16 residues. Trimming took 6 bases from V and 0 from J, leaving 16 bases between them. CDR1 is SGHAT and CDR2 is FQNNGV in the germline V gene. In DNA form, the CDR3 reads TGTGCCAGCAGAGAATTCAAACGCCTTAGCACAGATACGCAGTATTTT. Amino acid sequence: CASREFKRLSTDTQYF.

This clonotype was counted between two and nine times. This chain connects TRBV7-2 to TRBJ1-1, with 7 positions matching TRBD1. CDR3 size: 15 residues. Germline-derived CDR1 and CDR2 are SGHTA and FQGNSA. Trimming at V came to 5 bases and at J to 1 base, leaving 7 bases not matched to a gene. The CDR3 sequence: CASSPKTGTNTEAFF. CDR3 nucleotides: TGTGCCAGCAGCCCGAAGACAGGGACGAACACTGAAGCTTTCTTT. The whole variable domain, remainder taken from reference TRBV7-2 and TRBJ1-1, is GAGVSQSPSNKVTEKGKDVELRCDPISGHTALYWYRQSLGQGLEFLIYFQGNSAPDKSGLPSDRFSAERTGGSVSTLTIQRTQQEDSAVYLCASSPKTGTNTEAFFGQGTRLTVV.

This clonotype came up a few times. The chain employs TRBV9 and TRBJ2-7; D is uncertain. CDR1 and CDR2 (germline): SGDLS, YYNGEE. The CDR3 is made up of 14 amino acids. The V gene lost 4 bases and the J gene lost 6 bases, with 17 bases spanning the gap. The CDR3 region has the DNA TGTGCCAGCAGCTCCTCCGGTGGGAAACGCGAGCAGTACTTC. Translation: CASSSSGGKREQYF. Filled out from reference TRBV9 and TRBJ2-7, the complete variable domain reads DSGVTQTPKHLITATGQRVTLRCSPRSGDLSVYWYQQSLDQGLQFLIQYYNGEERAKGNILERFSAQQFPDLHSELNLSSLELGDSALYFCASSSSGGKREQYFGPGTRLTVT.

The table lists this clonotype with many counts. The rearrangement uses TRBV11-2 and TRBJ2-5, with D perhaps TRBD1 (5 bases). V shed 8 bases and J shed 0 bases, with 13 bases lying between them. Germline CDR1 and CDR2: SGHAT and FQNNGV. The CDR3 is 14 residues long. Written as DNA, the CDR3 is TGTGCCAGCTCTACCCTGGGGCACCAAGAGACCCAGTACTTC. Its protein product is CASSTLGHQETQYF.

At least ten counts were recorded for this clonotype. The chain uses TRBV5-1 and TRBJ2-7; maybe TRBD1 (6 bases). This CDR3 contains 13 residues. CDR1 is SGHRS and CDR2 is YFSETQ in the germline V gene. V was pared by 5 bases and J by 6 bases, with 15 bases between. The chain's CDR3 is CASRIQGAAEQYF. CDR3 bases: TGCGCCAGCAGGATACAGGGAGCGGCCGAGCAGTACTTC. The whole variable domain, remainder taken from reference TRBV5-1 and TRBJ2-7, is KAGVTQTPRYLIKTRGQQVTLSCSPISGHRSVSWYQQTPGQGLQFLFEYFSETQRNKGNFPGRFSGRQFSNSRSEMNVSTLELGDSALYLCASRIQGAAEQYFGPGTRLTVT.

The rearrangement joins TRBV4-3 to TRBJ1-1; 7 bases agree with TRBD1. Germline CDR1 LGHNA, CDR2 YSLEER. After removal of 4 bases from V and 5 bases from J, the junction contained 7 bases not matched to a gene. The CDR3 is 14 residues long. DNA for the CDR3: TGCGCCAGCAGCCTGATGACAGGGAGGACTGAAGCTTTCTTT. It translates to CASSLMTGRTEAFF.

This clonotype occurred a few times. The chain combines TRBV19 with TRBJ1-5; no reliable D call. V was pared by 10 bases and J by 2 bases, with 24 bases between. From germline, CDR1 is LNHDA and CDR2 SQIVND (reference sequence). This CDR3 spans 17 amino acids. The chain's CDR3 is CATRTADGWVRNQPQHF. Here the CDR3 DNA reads TGTGCCACCCGGACCGCGGACGGCTGGGTACGCAATCAGCCCCAGCATTTT.

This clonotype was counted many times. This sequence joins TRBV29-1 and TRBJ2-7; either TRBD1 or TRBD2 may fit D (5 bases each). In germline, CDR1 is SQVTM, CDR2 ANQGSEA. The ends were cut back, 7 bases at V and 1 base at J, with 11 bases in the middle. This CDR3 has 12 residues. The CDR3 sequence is CSASWGSYEQYF. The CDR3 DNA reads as TGCAGCGCCAGCTGGGGGTCCTACGAGCAGTACTTC.

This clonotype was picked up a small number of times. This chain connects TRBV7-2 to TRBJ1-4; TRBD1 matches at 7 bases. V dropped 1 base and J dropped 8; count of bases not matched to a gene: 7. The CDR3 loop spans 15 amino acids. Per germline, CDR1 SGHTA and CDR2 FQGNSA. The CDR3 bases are TGTGCCAGCAGCTTAGTGGCGACAGGGACCGAAAAACTGTTTTTT. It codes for CASSLVATGTEKLFF.

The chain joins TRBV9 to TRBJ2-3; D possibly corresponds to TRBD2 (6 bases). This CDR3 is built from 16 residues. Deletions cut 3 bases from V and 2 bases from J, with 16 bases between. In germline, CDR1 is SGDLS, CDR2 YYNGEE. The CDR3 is CASSAARGLDTDTQYF. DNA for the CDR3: TGTGCCAGCAGCGCTGCCCGGGGGTTAGACACAGATACGCAGTATTTT.